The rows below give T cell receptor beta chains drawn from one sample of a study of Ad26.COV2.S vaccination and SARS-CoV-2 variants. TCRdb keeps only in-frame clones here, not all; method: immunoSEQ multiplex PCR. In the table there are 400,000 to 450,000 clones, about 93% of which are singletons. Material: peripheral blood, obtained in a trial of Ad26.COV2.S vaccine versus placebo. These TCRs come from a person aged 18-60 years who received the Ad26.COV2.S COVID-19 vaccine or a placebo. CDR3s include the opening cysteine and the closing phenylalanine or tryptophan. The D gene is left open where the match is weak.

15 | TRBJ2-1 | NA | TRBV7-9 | CASSLGQAAYNEQFF
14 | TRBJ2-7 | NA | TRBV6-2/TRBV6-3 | CASSPGVSSYEQYF
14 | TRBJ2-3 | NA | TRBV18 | CASGSGWSTDTQYF
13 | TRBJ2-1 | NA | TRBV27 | CASRATGTNEQFF
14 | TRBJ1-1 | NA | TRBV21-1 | CASSKEGGNTEAFF
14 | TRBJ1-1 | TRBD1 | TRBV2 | CASSKDRGLTEAFF
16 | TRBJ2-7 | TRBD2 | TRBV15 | CATSRDLAGSSYEQYF
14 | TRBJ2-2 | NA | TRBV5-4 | CASSPGVAVGELFF
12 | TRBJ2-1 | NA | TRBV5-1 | CASSLEGNEQFF
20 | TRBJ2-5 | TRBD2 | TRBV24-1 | CATSEHRPGTSGRLEETQYF
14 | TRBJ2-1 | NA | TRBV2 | CAIRGGTLYNEQFF
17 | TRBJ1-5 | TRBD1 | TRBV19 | CASSLNPDRSSNQPQHF
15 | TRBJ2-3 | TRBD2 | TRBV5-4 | CASSLEVAGTDTQYF
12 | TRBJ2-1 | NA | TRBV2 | CASSWEYNEQFF
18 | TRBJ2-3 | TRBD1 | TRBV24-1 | CATSGPTPAQGSTDTQYF
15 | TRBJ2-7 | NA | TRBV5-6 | CASSPGGGRLYEQYF
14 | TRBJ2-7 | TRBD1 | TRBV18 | CASSQNRGPDEQYF
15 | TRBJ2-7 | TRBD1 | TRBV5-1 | CASSPGQGARDEQYF
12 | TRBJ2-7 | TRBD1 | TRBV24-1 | CATSDRGTGKYF
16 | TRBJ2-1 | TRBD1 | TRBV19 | CASSTDGQGARNEQFF
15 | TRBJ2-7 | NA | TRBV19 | CASSPGRAATYEQYF
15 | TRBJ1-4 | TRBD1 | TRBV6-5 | CASSPSTGGSEKLFF
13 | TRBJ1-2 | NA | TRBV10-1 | CAPGDWGNYGYTF
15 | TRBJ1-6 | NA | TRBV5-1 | CASSQGLSYNSPLHF
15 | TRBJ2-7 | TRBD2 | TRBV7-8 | CASSLTGTSTYEQYF
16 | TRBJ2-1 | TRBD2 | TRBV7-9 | CASSPLGAGDYNEQFF
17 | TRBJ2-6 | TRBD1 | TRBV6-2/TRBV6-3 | CASSYSRTGAGANVLTF
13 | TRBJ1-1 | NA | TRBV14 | CASRSHGITEAFF
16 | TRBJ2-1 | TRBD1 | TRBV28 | CASSFPRQGGANEQFF
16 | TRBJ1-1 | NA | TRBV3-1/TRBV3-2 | CASSPSGGLMNTEAFF
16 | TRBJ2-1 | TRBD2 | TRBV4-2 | CASSQVSGTSYNEQFF
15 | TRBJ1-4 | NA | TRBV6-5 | CASSYAGTANEKLFF
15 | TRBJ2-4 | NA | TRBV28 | CASSPGPQLKNIQYF
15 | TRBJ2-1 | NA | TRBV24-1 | CATSGQIPGDNEQFF
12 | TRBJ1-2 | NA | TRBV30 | CAWSAPVGPVTF
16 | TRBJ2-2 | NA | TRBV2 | CASSEVGVRNTGELFF
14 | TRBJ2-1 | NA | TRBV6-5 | CASSRGNSYNEQFF
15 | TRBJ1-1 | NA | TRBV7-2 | CASSSAPTGGTEAFF
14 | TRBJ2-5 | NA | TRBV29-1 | CSVEGAAYQETQYF
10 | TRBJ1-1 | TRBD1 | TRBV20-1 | CSAGQGEAFF
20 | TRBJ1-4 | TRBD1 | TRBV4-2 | CASSQVMARGSIATNEKLFF
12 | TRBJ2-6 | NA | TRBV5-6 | CASSLFGKRLTF
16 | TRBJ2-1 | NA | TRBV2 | CASPPLDTSPYNEQFF